Below, 18 T cell receptor beta chains from the same sample are listed, as sequenced in a study of shared clonotypes between healthy human individuals. The method was immunoSEQ multiplex PCR; TCRdb's version includes in-frame clones alone and lacks a portion of them. The sample contains 2 million to 3 million clones, approximately 94% of which appear only once. The sample comprised naive CD4+ T cells from PBMCs. The subset was: CD45RA+ positively selected. These receptors were taken from a man aged 18 to 35 in good health. Some clones in this sample may be carry-over from other donors' samples.

The rearrangement links TRBV5-4 to TRBJ2-1, with 10 bases fitting TRBD2. The CDR3 has 15 amino acids. Germline V gene data show CDR1 as SGHNT and CDR2 as YYREEE (reference sequence). V was clipped by 4 bases and J by 7 bases; unmatched bases: 8. The CDR3 nucleotides are TGTGCCAGCAGCCCTGTAGCGGGGGGAAGGAATGAGCAGTTCTTC. Its translation: CASSPVAGGRNEQFF.

The chain employs TRBV2 and TRBJ1-5, with D hard to call. CDR3 length: 12 residues. V gave up 7 bases and J gave up 5 bases, with 9 bases separating them. CDR1 and CDR2 from the germline V gene are SNHLY and FYNNEI. CDR3 sequence: CASMAEYQPQHF. CDR3 DNA: TGTGCCAGCATGGCGGAATATCAGCCCCAGCATTTT.

The gene calls are TRBV4-1 and TRBJ1-2; weak D call: TRBD1 (6 bases). This CDR3 is 21 amino acids long. Trimming shortened V by 0 bases and J by 7 bases, and 33 bases separated the two germline ends. In germline, CDR1 is MGHRA, CDR2 YSYEKL. The CDR3 protein is CASSQDRPRRASGGSRGGYTF. CDR3 bases: TGCGCCAGCAGCCAAGATCGCCCCCGACGAGCCAGCGGCGGGAGCAGGGGTGGCTACACCTTC.

The CDR3 region has the DNA TGTGCCAGCAGTTCAGACAGCCTCTACGAGCAGTACTTC. Encoded protein: CASSSDSLYEQYF. The chain combines TRBV7-8 with TRBJ2-7; perhaps TRBD1 as D (5 bases). CDR1 is SGHVS and CDR2 is FQNEAQ in the germline V gene. The CDR3 loop spans 13 amino acids. Trimming shortened V by 6 bases and J by 3 bases, and 12 bases separated the two germline ends.

The rearrangement joins TRBV2 to TRBJ2-5, with TRBD2 as a possible D gene (7 bases). Looked up from germline, CDR1 is SNHLY and CDR2 is FYNNEI. CDR3 length: 15 residues. Trimming left V 2 bases short and J 5 bases short, with 15 bases between. The CDR3 DNA follows: TGTGCCAGCAGTGAAAGGGGAGGGGGTAGGGAGACCCAGTACTTC. It yields the protein CASSERGGGRETQYF.

This sequence joins TRBV19 and TRBJ1-5; 8 bases agree with TRBD1. Germline assignment: CDR1 LNHDA and CDR2 SQIVND (reference sequence). Trimming cost V 5 bases and J 0 bases; bases outside gene matches: 9. The CDR3 length is 17 residues. The CDR3 region is CASSVSRGQTSNQPQHF. Written as DNA, the CDR3 is TGTGCCAGTAGTGTGAGCAGGGGGCAAACTAGCAATCAGCCCCAGCATTTT.

The chain couples TRBV12-5 to TRBJ1-1, with D possibly matching TRBD1 (5 bases). The CDR3 runs to 15 residues. The germline V gene encodes CDR1 LGHNT and CDR2 FRNRAP. Trimming shortened V by 0 bases and J by 4 bases, and 12 bases separated the two germline ends. The CDR3 DNA reads as TGTGCTAGTGGTTTGGTCGGGGGTGGAAGCACTGAAGCTTTCTTT. This encodes CASGLVGGGSTEAFF.

This chain joins TRBV18 and TRBJ2-1, with D tentatively TRBD2 (6 bases). The CDR3 extends over 15 amino acids. With 2 bases removed from V and 4 bases from J, the gap between germline ends came to 12 bases. Germline V gene lookup returns CDR1 KGHSH and CDR2 LQKENI. The CDR3 coding sequence is TGTGCCAGCTCACCAACACACGGAGGGTACAATGAGCAGTTCTTC. It codes for CASSPTHGGYNEQFF.

The chain couples TRBV6-4 to TRBJ1-5; D is perhaps TRBD1 (6 bases). There are 19 residues in the CDR3. Germline V lookup: CDR1 MRHNA, CDR2 SNTAGT. V was shortened by 2 bases and J by 0 bases, with 20 bases between the two germline ends. CDR3 protein: CASSDGQGRHVYSNQPQHF. DNA of the CDR3: TGTGCCAGCAGTGACGGTCAGGGGCGCCACGTATATAGCAATCAGCCCCAGCATTTT.

V gene TRBV4-2 combines with J gene TRBJ1-3; D may be TRBD1 (5 bases). CDR3 size: 17 residues. Germline V CDR1 and CDR2: LGHNA, YNFKEQ. V lost 2 bases and J 0 bases, leaving 14 bases between the germline ends. CDR3 coding DNA: TGTGCCAGCAGCCAAACCCTGGGACCGATCTCTGGAAACACCATATATTTT. It yields the protein CASSQTLGPISGNTIYF.

The chain is built from TRBV6-5 and TRBJ2-1; TRBD1 aligns across 9 bases. CDR1 and CDR2 from the germline V gene are MNHEY and SVGAGI. V was clipped by 6 bases and J by 7 bases; unmatched bases: 7. This CDR3 region has 14 residues. Here the CDR3 DNA reads TGTGCCAGCAGCTGGGACAGGGAGAGGAATGAGCAGTTCTTC. As protein: CASSWDRERNEQFF.

With respect to this clone: This same CDR3 is encoded by further DNA sequences in the sample. The chain carries TRBV27 and TRBJ2-5, with D perhaps matching TRBD2 (5 bases). The CDR3 runs 13 residues. Deletions cut 2 bases from V and 5 bases from J, with 9 bases between. Germline loops: CDR1 MNHEY, CDR2 SMNVEV (reference sequence). The CDR3 DNA follows: TGTGCCAGCAGTTTAAGGCGGAGGGAGACCCAGTACTTC. Its translation is CASSLRRRETQYF.

The V call is TRBV9, the J call TRBJ1-3, with D tentatively TRBD1 (5 bases). The CDR3 is 18 amino acids. Trimming took 0 bases from V and 0 from J, leaving 16 bases between them. The germline V gene has CDR1 SGDLS and CDR2 YYNGEE. The DNA of the CDR3 is TGTGCCAGCAGCGTAGCCGGGGGAACTGGGGTCTCTGGAAACACCATATATTTT. This translates into CASSVAGGTGVSGNTIYF.

This rearrangement joins TRBV30 to TRBJ2-5; TRBD2 might be the D (5 bases). CDR1 GTSNPN and CDR2 SVGIG come from the germline V gene (reference sequence). Trimming left V 1 base short and J 2 bases short, with 17 bases between. The CDR3 extends over 16 amino acids. Here the CDR3 reads CAWSGWSSGKQETQYF. The CDR3 DNA is TGTGCCTGGAGTGGATGGTCCTCGGGGAAACAAGAGACCCAGTACTTC.

The gene calls are TRBV9 and TRBJ2-7; D gene ambiguous. This CDR3 region has 15 residues. V shed 1 base and J shed 1 base, with 12 bases lying between them. The germline V gene has CDR1 SGDLS and CDR2 YYNGEE. The CDR3 DNA reads as TGTGCCAGCAGCGTAAACCCCTTCACTTCCTACGAGCAGTACTTC. Its protein product is CASSVNPFTSYEQYF.

The chain couples TRBV28 to TRBJ1-1; 9 bases agree with TRBD1. The CDR3 length is 14 residues. V shed 8 bases, J shed 1 base, and the junction held 5 bases outside the gene matches. CDR1 is MDHEN, CDR2 SYDVKM, per germline. CDR3 in DNA: TGTGCCAGCTGGACGACAGGGGGGAACACTGAAGCTTTCTTT. It is translated as CASWTTGGNTEAFF.

With respect to this clone: Sequence at one end of the junction differs from germline and may be a read error. This chain connects TRBV28 to TRBJ2-7, with D unresolved. There are 12 residues in the CDR3. Germline-derived CDR1 and CDR2 are MDHEN and SYDVKM. The CDR3, as DNA: TGTGCCAGCAGACCACCCTTAGGAAAAGTATATTTC. This encodes CASRPPLGKVYF.

The chain recombines TRBV15 with TRBJ2-2, with TRBD2 matching over 11 bases. Trimming at V came to 5 bases and at J to 4 bases, leaving 12 bases not matched to a gene. The CDR3 extends over 18 amino acids. CDR1 and CDR2 from the germline V gene are LNHNV and YYDKDF (reference sequence). The CDR3 DNA follows: TGTGCCACCAGCGAGCCCCGAGGGACTAGCGGTTCCACCGGGGAGCTGTTTTTT. This sequence encodes CATSEPRGTSGSTGELFF.